Below are 9 T cell receptor beta chains sequenced from a single sample in a study of a mutant IDH1 vaccine in newly diagnosed glioma (dated by TCRdb to the early 2020s). The sample's time point label, decoded: week 11, during vaccination. Each vaccine dose was 300 ug of a 20-mer mutant IDH1 peptide in Montanide, given subcutaneously with topical imiquimod. Their cognate antigens are unknown. The receptor library was made with the immunoSEQ multiplex PCR assay. TCRdb took over this immuneACCESS table, retaining in-frame rearrangements with V and J assigned. Such tables are incomplete; in checked studies, under half of the missing clones stem from an unresolved V gene, and the remainder is unexplained. The sample table shows about 52,000 clones, and roughly 90% are seen once. Around 2.5% of the sample is in the top ten clones. Sequencing used PBMCs, obtained from a glioma patient whose treatment included an IDH1 peptide vaccine. The receptors were gathered from a middle-aged man with glioma.

The chain has TRBV5-6 and TRBJ1-1; perhaps TRBD1 as D (6 bases). This CDR3 comprises 14 residues. V was cut by 1 base and J by 5 bases, with 12 bases left in between. Germline V gives CDR1 SGHDT, CDR2 YYEEEE. Here the CDR3 reads CASSLRGRETEAFF. CDR3 sequence (DNA): TGTGCCAGCAGCTTGCGGGGGCGGGAAACTGAAGCTTTCTTT.

The V and J genes are TRBV13 and TRBJ1-5; 7 bases fit TRBD1. Germline assignment: CDR1 PRHDT and CDR2 FYEKMQ (reference sequence). J lost 4 bases, V lost 1 base, and 1 base had no gene match. The CDR3 consists of 14 residues. CDR3 nucleotide sequence: TGTGCCAGCAGCTTAGCAGGGGGTAATCAGCCCCAGCATTTT. This sequence encodes CASSLAGGNQPQHF.

The chain carries TRBV7-9 and TRBJ1-1; D possibly corresponds to TRBD1 (5 bases). V shed 3 bases and J shed 5 bases, with 13 bases lying between them. The germline V gene has CDR1 SEHNR and CDR2 FQNEAQ (reference sequence). The CDR3 consists of 14 residues. DNA of the CDR3: TGTGCCAGCAGCTTCCCTCGGGGCTCGACTGAAGCTTTCTTT. Translating gives CASSFPRGSTEAFF.

The CDR3 DNA sequence: TGCGCCAGCAGCGGGGATATCCAGCGGGGCTCCTACGAGCAGTACTTC. Its translation: CASSGDIQRGSYEQYF. The J gene is TRBJ2-7, the V gene TRBV4-3; 7 bases line up with TRBD2. The germline V gene has CDR1 LGHNA and CDR2 YSLEER. The CDR3 spans 16 residues. The trim removed 5 bases at V and 0 bases at J, leaving 10 bases unmatched.

This sequence joins TRBV25-1 and TRBJ2-2, with D unresolved. Germline V gene lookup returns CDR1 MGHDK and CDR2 SYGVNS. The CDR3 is 15 amino acids. Between the trimmed V and J ends, which lost 3 bases and 1 base, there was a span of 9 bases. CDR3 in DNA: TGTGCCAGCAGTGATGAGGCCAGGAACACCGGGGAGCTGTTTTTT. Amino acid sequence: CASSDEARNTGELFF.

This clone came up once. This chain joins TRBV30 and TRBJ2-3; the match to TRBD2 covers 12 bases. CDR1 GTSNPN and CDR2 SVGIG come from the germline V gene (reference sequence). Trimming removed 4 bases from V and 3 bases from J; junction bases left unmatched: 8. This CDR3 comprises 16 residues. The CDR3 DNA follows: TGTGCCTGGACTCGGGCTAGCGGGGGGGGGACAGATACGCAGTATTTT. Protein: CAWTRASGGGTDTQYF.

J is TRBJ2-7 and V is TRBV5-4; 9 bases line up with TRBD2. J was trimmed by 5 bases and V by 0 bases; bases with no gene match: 9. The germline CDR1 and CDR2 sequences are SGHNT and YYREEE (reference sequence). The length of the CDR3 is 16 residues. CDR3 in amino acids: CASSLGSRGGRDEQYF. CDR3 coding DNA: TGTGCCAGCAGCTTGGGGTCGCGGGGGGGACGGGACGAGCAGTACTTC.

The CDR3 here is CASSLGANTGELFF. For the CDR3, the DNA is TGCGCCAGCAGCTTAGGCGCGAACACCGGGGAGCTGTTTTTT. The chain uses TRBV5-1 and TRBJ2-2; D gene uncertain. V dropped 2 bases and J dropped 0 bases, with 5 bases sitting between them. CDR1 and CDR2 from the germline V gene are SGHRS and YFSETQ. The CDR3 runs to 14 residues. Supplemented by reference TRBV5-1 and TRBJ2-2, the full variable domain reads KAGVTQTPRYLIKTRGQQVTLSCSPISGHRSVSWYQQTPGQGLQFLFEYFSETQRNKGNFPGRFSGRQFSNSRSEMNVSTLELGDSALYLCASSLGANTGELFFGEGSRLTVL.

A single count supports this clone. The rearrangement joins TRBV6-6 to TRBJ2-5; D possibly corresponds to TRBD1 (5 bases). CDR1 is MNHNY and CDR2 is SVGAGI in the germline V gene (reference sequence). The germline V and J ends were trimmed by 6 bases and 3 bases, with 14 bases remaining between them. The CDR3 covers 14 residues. The CDR3 DNA follows: TGTGCCAGCAGATCCCACCAGGGAAAAGAGACCCAGTACTTC. As protein: CASRSHQGKETQYF.